Sequencing of this T cell receptor (beta chain) was carried out in a study of graft-versus-host responses after intestinal transplantation. Looking at the study overall: Once they had received anti-thymocyte globulin induction, all recipients took tacrolimus and steroids for roughly three years. Whole-study findings and limits: Some GvH clones were seen earlier in gut or blood, suggesting intestinal origin.

A note on this clone: Its antigen is undetermined.

The assay was immunoSEQ multiplex PCR, and TCRdb's table has in-frame clones only and misses some. The sample carries about 41,000 clones, approximately 95% recorded once. The CDR3 has 14 amino acids. Germline CDR1 reads SNHLY; CDR2 reads FYNNEI. V trimming: 5 bases; J trimming: 5 bases; junction bases outside the gene matches: 3. The J gene is TRBJ2-7, the V gene TRBV2; 13 bases are a match to TRBD2. The source is a human donor who was the organ donor for an intestinal transplant. The source was unstimulated CD8+ T cells sorted from spleen or lymph node cells, collected before transplant. CDR3 DNA sequence: TGTGCCAGCAGTTCGGGACTAGCGGGACACGAGCAGTACTTC. Translating it yields CASSSGLAGHEQYF.